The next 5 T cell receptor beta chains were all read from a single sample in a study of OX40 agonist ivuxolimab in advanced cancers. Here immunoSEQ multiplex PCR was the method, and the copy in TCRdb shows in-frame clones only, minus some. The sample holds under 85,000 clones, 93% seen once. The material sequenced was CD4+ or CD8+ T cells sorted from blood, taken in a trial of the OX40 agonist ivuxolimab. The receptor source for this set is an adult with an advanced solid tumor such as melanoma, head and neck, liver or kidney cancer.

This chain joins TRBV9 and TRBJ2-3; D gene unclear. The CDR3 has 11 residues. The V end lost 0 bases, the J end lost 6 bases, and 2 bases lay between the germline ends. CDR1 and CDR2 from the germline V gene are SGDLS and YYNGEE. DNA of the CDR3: TGTGCCAGCAGCGTAGATGATACGCAGTATTTT. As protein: CASSVDDTQYF.

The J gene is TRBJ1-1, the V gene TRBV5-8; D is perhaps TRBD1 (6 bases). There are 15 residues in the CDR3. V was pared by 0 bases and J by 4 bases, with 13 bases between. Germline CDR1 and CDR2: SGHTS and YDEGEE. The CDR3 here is CASSLVLGGGTEAFF. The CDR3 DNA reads TGTGCCAGCAGCTTGGTGTTAGGGGGGGGCACTGAAGCTTTCTTT.

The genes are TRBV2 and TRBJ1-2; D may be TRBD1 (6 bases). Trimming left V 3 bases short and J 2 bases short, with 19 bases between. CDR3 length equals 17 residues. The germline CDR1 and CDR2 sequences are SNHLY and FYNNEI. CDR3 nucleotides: TGTGCCAGCAGTGATCCTGGCTTAGGGACATCGAACTATGGCTACACCTTC. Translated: CASSDPGLGTSNYGYTF.

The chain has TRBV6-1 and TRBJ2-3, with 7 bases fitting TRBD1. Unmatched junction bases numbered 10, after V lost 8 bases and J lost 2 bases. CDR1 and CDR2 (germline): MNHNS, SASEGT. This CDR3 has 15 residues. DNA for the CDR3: TGTGCCAGCGTTCCGGGGACAGTCATCACAGATACGCAGTATTTT. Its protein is CASVPGTVITDTQYF.

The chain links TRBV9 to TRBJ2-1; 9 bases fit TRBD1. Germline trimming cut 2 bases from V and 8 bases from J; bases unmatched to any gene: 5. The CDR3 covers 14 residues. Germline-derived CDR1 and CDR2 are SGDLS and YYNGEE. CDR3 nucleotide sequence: TGTGCCAGCAGCGTCGACAGGGGGTACGATGAGCAGTTCTTC. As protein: CASSVDRGYDEQFF.